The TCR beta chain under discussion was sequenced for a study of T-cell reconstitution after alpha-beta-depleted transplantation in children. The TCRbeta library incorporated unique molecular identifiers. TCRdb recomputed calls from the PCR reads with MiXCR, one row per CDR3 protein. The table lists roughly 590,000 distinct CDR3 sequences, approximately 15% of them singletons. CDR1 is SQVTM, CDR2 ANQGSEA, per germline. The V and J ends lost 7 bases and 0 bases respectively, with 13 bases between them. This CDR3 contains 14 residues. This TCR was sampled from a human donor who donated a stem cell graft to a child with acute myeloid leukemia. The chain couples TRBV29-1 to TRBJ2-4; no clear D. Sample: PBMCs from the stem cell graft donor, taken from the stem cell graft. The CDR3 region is CSAGGRLAKNIQYF. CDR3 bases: TGCAGCGCCGGTGGGCGACTAGCCAAAAACATTCAGTACTTC.